The next 2 T cell receptor beta chains were all read from a single sample in a study of beta chain features in type 1 diabetes. General observations from the study: Type 1 diabetes patients had moderately but significantly shorter TCRB CDR3s in all four CD4+ subsets.

Their recognized antigens are unknown. The investigators reverse transcribed all of the isolated RNA, so they sequenced expressed TCRB transcripts. Some clones are missing from TCRdb's copy, which holds only in-frame ones; the method was immunoSEQ multiplex PCR. In the table there are about 370,000 clones, roughly 9.8% of which are singletons. Input material: central memory CD4+ T cells from blood. All receptors come from a man aged 25 to 40 with type 1 diabetes.

This clone was seen a handful of times. In DNA, the CDR3 is TGTGCCAGCAGTAAGATACAGGGTGGCTACACCTTC. Encoded protein: CASSKIQGGYTF. The chain links TRBV2 to TRBJ1-2; tentative D call: TRBD1 (6 bases). V lost 5 bases and J lost 7, with 11 bases in between. The CDR3 length is 12 residues. Germline CDR1 reads SNHLY; CDR2 reads FYNNEI. The whole variable domain, remainder taken from reference TRBV2 and TRBJ1-2, is EPEVTQTPSHQVTQMGQEVILRCVPISNHLYFYWYRQILGQKVEFLVSFYNNEISEKSEIFDDQFSVERPDGSNFTLKIRSTKLEDSAMYFCASSKIQGGYTFGSGTRLTVV.

On this clone: Distinct nucleotide sequences in the sample also encode this CDR3. The V and J genes are TRBV18 and TRBJ2-7; 9 bases map to TRBD1. CDR3 length: 15 amino acids. The germline gives CDR1 KGHSH, CDR2 LQKENI. The ends lost 2 bases at V and 2 bases at J; junction bases unmatched: 4. The CDR3 sequence is CASSPRGQGTYEQYF. CDR3 DNA sequence: TGTGCCAGCTCACCAAGGGGACAGGGCACCTACGAGCAGTACTTC. Full variable domain (outside the CDR3, taken from reference TRBV18 and TRBJ2-7): NAGVMQNPRHLVRRRGQEARLRCSPMKGHSHVYWYRQLPEEGLKFMVYLQKENIIDESGMPKERFSAEFPKEGPSILRIQQVVRGDSAAYFCASSPRGQGTYEQYFGPGTRLTVT.